A single sample is the source of the 28 T cell receptor beta chains below, sequenced in a study of response to subunit inactivated influenza vaccine. TCRdb reanalysed the RT-PCR reads using MiXCR and keeps one entry per CDR3 protein. The repertoire holds 630,000 or so distinct CDR3 sequences, with 15% to 17% as singletons. Material: PBMCs from blood, obtained less than 13 days after vaccination. These receptors all come from a man in his fifties or sixties who received an inactivated influenza vaccine.

This clonotype showed up just a few times. This chain uses TRBV12-3 or TRBV12-4 with TRBJ2-4, with no clear D. The CDR3 length is 14 residues. V lost 3 bases, J lost 3 bases, and 9 bases lay in between. CDR3 in amino acids: CASSLGVVKNIQYF. As DNA, the CDR3 is TGTGCCAGCAGTTTGGGCGTGGTCAAAAACATTCAGTACTTC.

This clonotype was observed a few times. The rearrangement links TRBV10-3 to TRBJ2-7; 8 positions match TRBD2. There are 18 residues in the CDR3. CDR1 is ENHRY, CDR2 SYGVKD, per germline. V lost 0 bases to trimming and J lost 7 bases; unmatched junction nucleotides: 17. CDR3 region: CAISESGAGGLLADEQYF. The DNA for the CDR3 is TGTGCCATCAGTGAGTCGGGTGCAGGTGGATTACTAGCGGATGAGCAGTACTTC.

This clonotype was counted between two and nine times. The chain uses TRBV3-1 and TRBJ2-2; D perhaps matches TRBD1 (6 bases). Trimming removed 0 bases at V and 6 bases at J, with 14 bases between. CDR1 is LGHDT, CDR2 YNNKEL, per germline (reference sequence). CDR3 length: 16 amino acids. The CDR3 DNA reads as TGTGCCAGCAGCCAAGAATTTTCAGGGGTCCCCGGGGAGCTGTTTTTT. Encoded protein: CASSQEFSGVPGELFF.

V usage is TRBV6-2 or TRBV6-3 and J usage is TRBJ1-5; no definite D call. CDR1 is MNHEY and CDR2 is SVGEGT in the germline V gene. CDR3 length: 14 residues. Trimming cost V 3 bases and J 4 bases, with 10 bases left between them. The CDR3 sequence: CASSYRQRNQPQHF. DNA for the CDR3: TGTGCCAGCAGTTATAGGCAGAGGAATCAGCCCCAGCATTTT.

This sequence joins TRBV2 and TRBJ2-3; a weak D match, TRBD2 (5 bases). The V end lost 4 bases, the J end lost 6 bases, and 14 bases lay between the germline ends. This CDR3 has 14 amino acids. CDR1 is SNHLY, CDR2 FYNNEI, per germline. For the CDR3, the DNA is TGTGCCAGCAGTGGACAACTACGAGGGGATACGCAGTATTTT. As protein: CASSGQLRGDTQYF. The full variable domain, its missing parts supplied by reference TRBV2 and TRBJ2-3, is EPEVTQTPSHQVTQMGQEVILRCVPISNHLYFYWYRQILGQKVEFLVSFYNNEISEKSEIFDDQFSVERPDGSNFTLKIRSTKLEDSAMYFCASSGQLRGDTQYFGPGTRLTVL.

This clonotype has just a few counts. This sequence joins TRBV7-9 and TRBJ2-3; D perhaps matches TRBD2 (5 bases). Trimming pared 7 bases from V and 0 bases from J, leaving 11 bases between. The germline V gene has CDR1 SEHNR and CDR2 FQNEAQ (reference sequence). The CDR3 runs to 14 residues. CDR3 sequence (DNA): TGTGCCAGCAACGGACTTTCTAGCACAGATACGCAGTATTTT. Protein product: CASNGLSSTDTQYF.

The table lists this clonotype with a few counts. The V call is TRBV7-6, the J call TRBJ2-7; 9 bases align to TRBD2. The germline V gene encodes CDR1 SGHVS and CDR2 FNYEAQ. J was trimmed by 3 bases and V by 0 bases; bases with no gene match: 6. CDR3 length: 16 residues. CDR3 residues: CASSLAASGDNYEQYF. Here the CDR3 DNA reads TGTGCCAGCAGCTTAGCTGCTAGCGGGGATAACTACGAGCAGTACTTC.

The chain uses TRBV7-9 and TRBJ1-6, with D possibly TRBD1 on 5 matching bases. This CDR3 contains 15 residues. CDR1 is SEHNR and CDR2 is FQNEAQ in the germline V gene (reference sequence). V was pared by 3 bases and J by 6 bases, with 12 bases between. The CDR3 DNA reads TGTGCCAGCAGCTTCCTCCCGGGGACTAATTCACCCCTCCACTTT. The encoded protein is CASSFLPGTNSPLHF.

The genes are TRBV24-1 and TRBJ1-1; D uncertain. V shed 3 bases and J shed 5 bases, with 15 bases lying between them. CDR1 is KGHDR and CDR2 is SFDVKD in the germline V gene. CDR3 length equals 15 residues. The CDR3 spells CATSDSRTSGTEAFF. The CDR3 DNA follows: TGTGCCACCAGTGATAGCAGGACCTCGGGGACTGAAGCTTTCTTT.

The CDR3 DNA follows: TGCAGTGCAGGATTCCCGACAGGACATGGGGAGACCCAGTACTTC. Translated: CSAGFPTGHGETQYF. The V call is TRBV20-1, the J call TRBJ2-5; tentative D call: TRBD1 (6 bases). CDR1 and CDR2 (germline): DFQATT, SNEGSKA (reference sequence). V lost 6 bases, J lost 5 bases, and 22 bases lay in between. CDR3 length: 15 amino acids.

The chain carries TRBV3-1 and TRBJ2-5; perhaps TRBD2 as D (6 bases). Germline assignment: CDR1 LGHDT and CDR2 YNNKEL (reference sequence). Trimming cost V 4 bases and J 5 bases, with 20 bases left between them. The CDR3 consists of 16 residues. DNA of the CDR3: TGTGCCAGCAGCCCCTACGAGGGCGGGAATTTTGAGACCCAGTACTTC. Its protein product is CASSPYEGGNFETQYF.

This chain links TRBV10-3 with TRBJ2-7; 10 nucleotides align to TRBD1. This CDR3 has 13 amino acids. V was pared by 8 bases and J by 3 bases, with 4 bases of the junction left unmatched. Germline-derived CDR1 and CDR2 are ENHRY and SYGVKD. In DNA form, the CDR3 reads TGTGCCATCGAGGGACAGGGGCACTACGAGCAGTACTTC. Protein sequence: CAIEGQGHYEQYF.

There are many counts of this clonotype. The chain links TRBV6-5 to TRBJ2-5; 7 bases align to TRBD1. This CDR3 spans 11 amino acids. With 6 bases clipped from V and 5 bases from J, the junction kept 0 bases outside the gene matches. Germline assignment: CDR1 MNHEY and CDR2 SVGAGI. The CDR3 protein is CASRQGETQYF. In DNA form, the CDR3 reads TGTGCCAGCAGACAGGGGGAGACCCAGTACTTC.

The J gene is TRBJ2-1, the V gene TRBV7-2; D is uncertain. Trimming removed 3 bases at V and 12 bases at J, with 21 bases between. CDR3 length: 15 amino acids. Germline assignment: CDR1 SGHTA and CDR2 FQGNSA. The CDR3 is CASSFGAGATPGQFF. The CDR3 nucleotides are TGTGCCAGCAGCTTTGGCGCAGGCGCTACCCCTGGGCAGTTCTTC.

This clonotype has more than one count but fewer than ten. The J gene is TRBJ1-5, the V gene TRBV7-8; TRBD1 matches 7 bases. The CDR3 contains 16 residues. CDR1 is SGHVS and CDR2 is FQNEAQ in the germline V gene. J gave up 2 bases and V 1 base, and 5 bases lay outside the gene matches. CDR3 in amino acids: CASSLDRGWGNQPQHF. The CDR3 bases are TGTGCCAGCAGCTTAGACAGGGGTTGGGGCAATCAGCCCCAGCATTTT.

This clonotype has at least ten counts. The chain uses TRBV5-1 and TRBJ2-1; 9 nucleotides match TRBD2. The CDR3 runs to 19 residues. The V segment lost 4 bases and the J segment 3 bases; nucleotides outside the gene matches: 17. The germline V gene encodes CDR1 SGHRS and CDR2 YFSETQ. The CDR3 loop reads CASSLRASGALQIYNEQFF. DNA of the CDR3: TGCGCCAGCAGCCTAAGGGCTAGCGGGGCGCTACAAATCTACAATGAGCAGTTCTTC.

The chain has TRBV7-6 and TRBJ2-7; 8 positions match TRBD2. Losses at the gene ends were 5 bases for V and 0 bases for J; bases not matched to a gene: 9. This CDR3 contains 16 residues. Per germline, CDR1 SGHVS and CDR2 FNYEAQ. The chain's CDR3 is CASSVLAGRSSYEQYF. CDR3 nucleotide sequence: TGTGCCAGCAGCGTGTTAGCGGGGCGCAGCTCCTACGAGCAGTACTTC. The entire variable domain, with the rest obtained from reference TRBV7-6 and TRBJ2-7, is as follows: GAGVSQSPRYKVTKRGQDVALRCDPISGHVSLYWYRQALGQGPEFLTYFNYEAQQDKSGLPNDRFSAERPEGSISTLTIQRTEQRDSAMYRCASSVLAGRSSYEQYFGPGTRLTVT.

The table lists this clonotype with a few counts. V and J are TRBV20-1 and TRBJ2-1; 10 bases line up with TRBD2. Germline V gene sequence: CDR1 DFQATT, CDR2 SNEGSKA (reference sequence). Trimming took 5 bases from V and 5 from J; bases not matched to a gene: 6. The CDR3 spans 14 residues. The CDR3 region has the DNA TGCAGTGCTCCCTCAGCGGGGGGGCACAATGAGCAGTTCTTC. Translating it yields CSAPSAGGHNEQFF.

V usage is TRBV4-3 and J usage is TRBJ1-6, with D maybe TRBD1 (6 bases). The ends were cut back, 6 bases at V and 7 bases at J, with 13 bases in the middle. The CDR3 consists of 14 residues. Germline V gene data show CDR1 as LGHNA and CDR2 as YSLEER. This CDR3 reads CASRRWQGNSPLHF. In DNA, the CDR3 is TGCGCCAGCAGAAGGTGGCAGGGGAATTCACCCCTCCACTTT.

DNA of the CDR3: TGTGCCATCAGTGAAGGAGGGACAGAACCGCAGTACTTC. The encoded protein is CAISEGGTEPQYF. The chain has TRBV10-3 and TRBJ2-7; perhaps TRBD1 as D (7 bases). The CDR3 has 13 amino acids. Germline V gene sequence: CDR1 ENHRY, CDR2 SYGVKD. With 3 bases removed from V and 9 bases from J, the gap between germline ends came to 15 bases.

The chain has TRBV4-2 and TRBJ1-5, with a tentative D call TRBD1 (6 bases). The V gene lost 0 bases and the J gene lost 0 bases, with 9 bases spanning the gap. CDR1 and CDR2 (germline): LGHNA, YNFKEQ. This CDR3 comprises 16 residues. In DNA, the CDR3 is TGTGCCAGCAGCCAAGATCCAGGGGATAGCAATCAGCCCCAGCATTTT. Its translation: CASSQDPGDSNQPQHF.

The genes are TRBV2 and TRBJ2-7; 11 nucleotides match TRBD1. The CDR3 loop spans 15 amino acids. Germline lookup yields CDR1 SNHLY and CDR2 FYNNEI. The J segment lost 0 bases and the V segment lost 3 bases, leaving 1 base of the junction unmatched. In DNA, the CDR3 is TGTGCCAGCAGTGACGGACAGGGGGCCTCCTACGAGCAGTACTTC. Translation: CASSDGQGASYEQYF.

The gene calls are TRBV5-1 and TRBJ1-2; 9 bases map to TRBD1. From germline, CDR1 is SGHRS and CDR2 YFSETQ. This CDR3 has 14 amino acids. J lost 8 bases, V lost 0 bases, and 5 bases had no gene match. CDR3 amino acids: CASSLVQGAQGYTF. The CDR3 DNA reads as TGCGCCAGCAGCTTGGTACAGGGGGCGCAAGGCTACACCTTC.

This chain joins TRBV6-1 and TRBJ2-5; 12 bases align to TRBD2. Trimming took 6 bases from V and 1 from J; bases not matched to a gene: 6. CDR1 is MNHNS, CDR2 SASEGT, per germline. This CDR3 is 16 amino acids long. The CDR3 nucleotides are TGTGCCAGCAGCCATGGGACTAGCGGGCCCCAAGAGACCCAGTACTTC. Amino acids: CASSHGTSGPQETQYF.

This clonotype was counted between two and nine times. The DNA of the CDR3 is TGTGCCAGCAGCTTAAGAGTAGCTAGCGGGAGGGCCGAAAACATTCAGTACTTC. Its protein product is CASSLRVASGRAENIQYF. The J gene is TRBJ2-4, the V gene TRBV11-2; 12 bases are shared with TRBD2. Germline-derived CDR1 and CDR2 are SGHAT and FQNNGV. Trimming removed 2 bases from V and 5 bases from J; junction bases left unmatched: 10. The CDR3 loop spans 18 amino acids.

This clonotype was counted ten times or more. V and J are TRBV2 and TRBJ2-2, with D maybe TRBD1 (5 bases). CDR3 length equals 16 residues. V lost 4 bases to trimming and J lost 0 bases, with 12 bases between them. CDR1 is SNHLY, CDR2 FYNNEI, per germline. Here the CDR3 reads CASSAQGNPNTGELFF. The CDR3 DNA follows: TGTGCCAGCAGTGCTCAGGGTAATCCGAACACCGGGGAGCTGTTTTTT.

Regarding this clonotype: Its ends do not fully match the called genes, so a read error is possible. The chain carries TRBV7-6 and TRBJ2-6; perhaps TRBD1 as D (5 bases). From germline, CDR1 is SGHVS and CDR2 FNYEAQ. This CDR3 has 13 residues. DNA for the CDR3: TGTGCCAGCAGCACCTCTGGGGCCAACTTCCTGACTTTC. It specifies CASSTSGANFLTF.

The genes are TRBV5-6 and TRBJ1-2; TRBD1 matches 11 bases. The CDR3 covers 15 residues. The trim removed 4 bases at V and 5 bases at J, leaving 7 bases unmatched. Germline lookup yields CDR1 SGHDT and CDR2 YYEEEE. CDR3 in amino acids: CASSMGQGVLYGYTF. CDR3 in DNA: TGTGCCAGCAGCATGGGACAGGGGGTTCTTTATGGCTACACCTTC.